These T cell receptor beta chains were read from a single sample in a study of patients and donors after allogeneic stem cell transplantation. TCRdb recomputed calls from the RT-PCR reads with MiXCR, one row per CDR3 protein. The sample gives 20,000 to 30,000 distinct CDR3 sequences, roughly two fifths of which show up once; over 70% is in the top ten. Sequenced material: blood, either unsorted or a sorted T cell fraction (not recorded which). The receptors originated from a human donor who was either an allogeneic HSCT recipient or a stem cell or donor lymphocyte infusion donor (not recorded which). It is not recorded whose cells these are; they may come from a transplant donor. Each CDR3 is given with its conserved first and last residue. Each record gives: J gene, V gene, clone size, D gene, CDR3 length, CDR3 protein, CDR3 DNA. The D gene is left open where the match is weak. Expanded clones are given a class, and other clones once, few, many or no size at all.

>TRBJ1-4|TRBV27|NA|NA|15
CASSLVGGISGKLFF
TGTGCCAGCAGTTTGGTTGGGGGCATTTCGGGAAAACTGTTTTTT
>TRBJ1-2|TRBV12-3/TRBV12-4|NA|NA|13
CASSLRAGYGYTF
TGTGCCAGCAGTTTGAGGGCGGGGTATGGCTACACCTTC
>TRBJ1-2|TRBV15|NA|NA|12
CATSIYGYGYTF
TGTGCCACCAGCATCTATGGGTATGGCTACACCTTC
>TRBJ2-1|TRBV13|NA|TRBD1|16
CASSRQLGTGGGEQFF
TGTGCCAGCAGCCGTCAGTTAGGGACAGGGGGAGGTGAGCAGTTCTTC
>TRBJ1-5|TRBV19|NA|NA|15
CASTQLWTITQPQHF
TGTGCCAGTACCCAATTATGGACGATTACCCAGCCCCAGCATTTT
>TRBJ1-1|TRBV29-1|NA|NA|14
CSVSTGGTGTEAFF
TGCAGCGTTTCCACGGGTGGTACGGGGACTGAAGCTTTCTTT
>TRBJ1-1|TRBV18|few|NA|15
CASSRDSRMNTEAFF
TGTGCCAGCTCACGAGACTCCAGAATGAACACTGAAGCTTTCTTT
>TRBJ1-1|TRBV25-1|NA|NA|15
CASSESGAANTEAFF
TGTGCCAGCAGTGAATCTGGGGCCGCGAACACTGAAGCTTTCTTT
>TRBJ2-4|TRBV19|NA|NA|17
CASGHGSGGVAKNIQYF
TGTGCCAGTGGCCATGGATCGGGGGGCGTAGCCAAAAACATTCAGTACTTC
>TRBJ1-2|TRBV9|NA|NA|16
CASSVSSWHKMDGYTF
TGTGCCAGCAGCGTATCCTCGTGGCATAAAATGGATGGCTACACCTTC
>TRBJ2-5|TRBV28|NA|NA|14
CASSLSVREETQYF
TGTGCCAGCAGTTTATCGGTACGGGAAGAGACCCAGTACTTC
>TRBJ1-5|TRBV28|NA|TRBD1|16
CASRRTGIRGNQPQHF
TGTGCCAGCAGAAGGACAGGGATTAGGGGCAATCAGCCCCAGCATTTT
>TRBJ1-5|TRBV6-5|few|NA|15
CASSRTSGVNQPQHF
TGTGCCAGCAGTCGTACATCAGGGGTCAATCAGCCCCAGCATTTT
>TRBJ2-7|TRBV5-1|NA|TRBD2|14
CASSTGLGSYEQYF
TGCGCCAGCAGCACGGGACTAGGTTCCTACGAGCAGTACTTC
>TRBJ2-5|TRBV5-6|many|TRBD1|14
CASSLIRGQETQYF
TGTGCCAGCAGCTTGATCAGGGGGCAGGAGACCCAGTACTTC
>TRBJ1-5|TRBV28|few|TRBD1|18
CASSLCPDRGVCNQPQHF
TGTGCCAGCAGTTTATGCCCGGACAGGGGAGTTTGCAATCAGCCCCAGCATTTT
>TRBJ2-1|TRBV4-1|NA|TRBD2|16
CASSHRSTSVSYEQFF
TGCGCCAGCAGCCATAGAAGTACTAGCGTCTCCTATGAGCAGTTCTTC
>TRBJ1-1|TRBV5-6|NA|NA|13
CASSLDRTTEAFF
TGTGCCAGCAGCTTGGACCGTACCACTGAAGCTTTCTTT
>TRBJ1-5|TRBV5-1|few|TRBD1|16
CASSPTGSPENQPQHF
TGCGCCAGCAGCCCGACAGGGAGTCCCGAGAATCAGCCCCAGCATTTT
>TRBJ2-2|TRBV11-1|few|TRBD2|17
CASSLGLAGGVSGELFF
TGTGCCAGCAGCCTCGGACTAGCGGGAGGAGTCAGCGGGGAGCTGTTTTTT
>TRBJ2-7|TRBV24-1|NA|NA|14
CATSDLKSDYEQYF
TGTGCCACCAGTGATTTGAAATCAGATTACGAGCAGTACTTC
>TRBJ2-5|TRBV24-1|few|TRBD2|16
CATSDLSGGGQETQYF
TGTGCCACCAGTGATTTATCGGGAGGAGGCCAAGAGACCCAGTACTTC
>TRBJ1-6|TRBV11-2|few|NA|15
CASSPGQLNNSPLHF
TGTGCCAGCAGCCCCGGACAGCTCAATAATTCACCCCTCCACTTT
>TRBJ1-5|TRBV6-1|many|NA|14
CASSEVAAYQPQHF
TGTGCCAGCAGTGAAGTCGCAGCATATCAGCCCCAGCATTTT
>TRBJ2-1|TRBV6-5|NA|NA|17
CASSRDLLFSSYNEQFF
TGTGCCAGCAGCCGGGACTTACTGTTTAGCTCCTACAATGAGCAGTTCTTC
>TRBJ2-3|TRBV4-2|few|NA|18
CASSQDVQGGLGTDTQYF
TGTGCCAGCAGCCAAGATGTGCAGGGGGGTTTGGGGACAGATACGCAGTATTTT
>TRBJ2-1|TRBV5-1|NA|NA|13
CASSRDKVFEQFF
TGCGCCAGCAGTCGGGACAAAGTGTTTGAGCAGTTCTTC
>TRBJ1-1|TRBV6-1|few|TRBD1|16
CASSSRGQGADTEAFF
TGTGCCAGCAGTTCACGGGGACAGGGGGCGGACACTGAAGCTTTCTTT
>TRBJ2-7|TRBV4-1|NA|NA|14
CASSQVTQTYEQYF
TGCGCCAGCAGCCAAGTGACACAGACGTACGAGCAGTACTTC
>TRBJ1-1|TRBV7-9|NA|NA|12
CASSLIGGEAFF
TGTGCCAGCAGCTTAATCGGGGGTGAAGCTTTCTTT
>TRBJ2-5|TRBV4-1|NA|NA|16
CASSQDRQSDQETQYF
TGCGCCAGCAGCCAAGATCGCCAGTCGGACCAAGAGACCCAGTACTTC
>TRBJ1-5|TRBV6-1|NA|NA|14
CASSIPGSNQPQHF
TGTGCCAGCAGTATTCCGGGTAGCAATCAGCCCCAGCATTTT
>TRBJ2-1|TRBV7-2|NA|NA|15
CASSLTRDLYNEQFF
TGTGCCAGCAGCTTGACTAGGGACCTTTACAATGAGCAGTTCTTC
>TRBJ2-7|TRBV5-1|NA|TRBD1|15
CASSFSGGLTYEQYF
TGCGCCAGCAGCTTCTCAGGGGGCCTAACCTACGAGCAGTACTTC
>TRBJ1-3|TRBV15|NA|NA|16
CATSRGGGASGNTIYF
TGTGCCACCAGCAGAGGAGGGGGGGCATCTGGAAACACCATATATTTT
>TRBJ2-7|TRBV10-3|NA|TRBD1|14
CAISAGTGSYEQYF
TGTGCCATCAGTGCTGGGACAGGGAGCTACGAGCAGTACTTC
>TRBJ1-2|TRBV12-3/TRBV12-4|many|NA|13
CASSLGSFYGYTF
TGTGCCAGCAGTTTAGGTTCTTTCTATGGCTACACCTTC
>TRBJ2-4|TRBV9|NA|NA|14
CASSTGTYKNIQYF
TGTGCCAGCAGCACCGGGACATATAAAAACATTCAGTACTTC
>TRBJ1-1|TRBV10-3|few|NA|15
CATQDYTVSVAEAFF
TGTGCCACACAGGATTACACGGTTTCTGTGGCTGAAGCTTTCTTT
>TRBJ2-1|TRBV12-3/TRBV12-4|NA|TRBD2|15
CASSYELAGYNEQFF
TGTGCCAGCAGTTATGAACTAGCGGGTTACAATGAGCAGTTTTTC
>TRBJ1-1|TRBV6-5|NA|NA|15
CAGSPSGEMNTEAFF
TGTGCCGGCAGTCCCTCTGGGGAAATGAACACTGAAGCTTTCTTT
>TRBJ2-7|TRBV10-3|NA|NA|12
CAISTEIYEQYF
TGTGCCATCAGTACAGAGATCTACGAGCAGTACTTC
>TRBJ2-1|TRBV2|NA|NA|13
CASSQMRQAEQFF
TGTGCCAGCAGTCAAATGAGACAGGCTGAGCAGTTCTTC
>TRBJ1-5|TRBV15|NA|TRBD1|15
CATSRAGTEDQPQHF
TGTGCCACCAGCAGAGCTGGGACAGAGGATCAGCCCCAGCATTTT
>TRBJ2-1|TRBV7-2|few|NA|16
CASSLGSGAQYNEQFF
TGTGCCAGCAGCTTAGGGTCAGGGGCGCAGTACAATGAGCAGTTCTTC
>TRBJ2-7|TRBV5-1|few|TRBD1|13
CASSGQGSEEQYF
TGCGCCAGCAGTGGACAGGGTTCAGAGGAGCAGTACTTC
>TRBJ1-1|TRBV12-3/TRBV12-4|few|NA|13
CASSPRVATEAFF
TGTGCCAGCAGTCCGCGGGTTGCCACTGAAGCTTTCTTT
>TRBJ2-7|TRBV4-2|NA|TRBD1|14
CASSRPGQNYEQYF
TGTGCCAGCAGCCGGCCGGGACAGAACTACGAGCAGTACTTC
>TRBJ1-5|TRBV4-1|NA|NA|16
CASSQDSGGRNQPQHF
TGCGCCAGCAGCCAAGACTCCGGGGGACGGAATCAGCCCCAGCATTTT
>TRBJ1-1|TRBV18|few|NA|13
CASSPLLNTEAFF
TGTGCCAGCTCACCACTTCTTAACACTGAAGCTTTCTTT
>TRBJ1-1|TRBV5-1|many|TRBD1|17
CASSLEAGGGMDTEAFF
TGCGCCAGCAGCTTGGAGGCAGGGGGCGGAATGGACACTGAAGCTTTCTTT
>TRBJ1-1|TRBV2|NA|NA|16
CASSAFVVQRYTEAFF
TGTGCCAGCAGTGCTTTTGTCGTGCAGCGGTACACTGAAGCTTTCTTT
>TRBJ2-3|TRBV9|NA|NA|16
CASSVAGGTFTDTQYF
TGTGCCAGCAGCGTAGCCGGGGGGACATTCACAGATACGCAGTATTTT
>TRBJ1-5|TRBV6-2/TRBV6-3|NA|NA|15
CASSPSRERYQPQHF
TGTGCCAGCAGTCCCAGCAGGGAGAGGTATCAGCCCCAGCATTTT
>TRBJ1-1|TRBV29-1|many|NA|13
CSVLLGVDTEAFF
TGCAGCGTCCTACTCGGCGTGGACACTGAAGCTTTCTTT
>TRBJ1-2|TRBV10-3|few|NA|16
CAISDPTKKAGYGYTF
TGTGCCATCAGTGACCCTACCAAAAAAGCGGGCTATGGCTACACCTTC
>TRBJ1-4|TRBV11-2|NA|TRBD1|15
CTSSHGTATNEKLFF
TGTACCAGCAGCCACGGGACAGCAACTAATGAAAAACTGTTTTTT